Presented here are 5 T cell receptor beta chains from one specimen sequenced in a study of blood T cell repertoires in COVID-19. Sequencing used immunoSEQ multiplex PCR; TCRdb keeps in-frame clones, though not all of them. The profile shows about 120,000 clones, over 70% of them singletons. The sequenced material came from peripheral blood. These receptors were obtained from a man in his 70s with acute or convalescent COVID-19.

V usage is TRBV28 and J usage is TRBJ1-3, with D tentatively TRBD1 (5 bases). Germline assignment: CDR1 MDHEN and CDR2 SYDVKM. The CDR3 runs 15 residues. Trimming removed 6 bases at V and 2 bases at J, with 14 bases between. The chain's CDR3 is CASRSWGVAGNTIYF. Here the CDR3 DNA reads TGTGCCAGCAGATCATGGGGGGTGGCTGGAAACACCATATATTTT.

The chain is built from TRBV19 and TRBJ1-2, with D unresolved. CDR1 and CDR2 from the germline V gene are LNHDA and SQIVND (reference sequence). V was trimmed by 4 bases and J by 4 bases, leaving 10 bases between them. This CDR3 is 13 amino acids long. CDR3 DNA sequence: TGTGCCAGTAGTACGGGTTCCGGCTATGGCTACACCTTC. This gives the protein CASSTGSGYGYTF.

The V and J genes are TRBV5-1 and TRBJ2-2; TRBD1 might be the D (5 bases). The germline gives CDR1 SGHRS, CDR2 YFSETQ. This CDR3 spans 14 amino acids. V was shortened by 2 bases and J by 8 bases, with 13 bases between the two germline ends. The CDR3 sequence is CASSLSPQAGELFF. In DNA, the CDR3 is TGCGCCAGCAGCTTATCCCCACAGGCGGGGGAGCTGTTTTTT.

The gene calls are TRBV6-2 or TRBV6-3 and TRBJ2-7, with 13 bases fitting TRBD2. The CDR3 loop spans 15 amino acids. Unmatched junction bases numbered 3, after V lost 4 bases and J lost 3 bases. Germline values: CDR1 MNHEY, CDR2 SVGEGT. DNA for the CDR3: TGTGCCAGCAGTTGGACTAGCGGGGGATACTACGAGCAGTACTTC. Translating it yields CASSWTSGGYYEQYF.

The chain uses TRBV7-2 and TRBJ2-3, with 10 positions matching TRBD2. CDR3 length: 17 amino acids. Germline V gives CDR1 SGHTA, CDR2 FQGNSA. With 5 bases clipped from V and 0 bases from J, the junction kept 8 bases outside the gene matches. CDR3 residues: CASSKRSGGASTDTQYF. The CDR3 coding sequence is TGTGCCAGCAGCAAAAGGAGCGGGGGGGCGAGCACAGATACGCAGTATTTT.